This passage covers 30 T cell receptor beta chains from one sample sequenced in a study of cytomegalovirus exposure and HLA in healthy donors. Use of 60 Vbeta and 13 Jbeta primers characterized the PCR. Some clones are missing from TCRdb's copy, which holds only in-frame ones; the method was immunoSEQ multiplex PCR. This table holds some 110,000 clones, about 10% found once. Sequencing was carried out using PBMCs. The source is a man aged 25 to 40 in good health and CMV-seronegative.

V gene TRBV30 combines with J gene TRBJ2-7; D call uncertain. Germline lookup yields CDR1 GTSNPN and CDR2 SVGIG (reference sequence). V lost 3 bases to trimming and J lost 3 bases, with 9 bases between them. The CDR3 contains 12 residues. The CDR3 DNA sequence: TGTGCCTGGAGCCCCCGGGTCTACGAGCAGTACTTC. Translated: CAWSPRVYEQYF.

CDR3 DNA: TGTGCCAGTAGTATCAGGGGGATAAACACCGGGGAGCTGTTTTTT. Protein sequence: CASSIRGINTGELFF. V usage is TRBV19 and J usage is TRBJ2-2; 7 positions match TRBD1. The germline gives CDR1 LNHDA, CDR2 SQIVND (reference sequence). The junction had 3 bases not matched to a gene; V was cut back by 3 bases and J by 2 bases. The CDR3 has 15 amino acids.

This sequence joins TRBV6-4 and TRBJ1-5; TRBD1 agrees at 9 bases. Trimming at V came to 6 bases and at J to 5 bases, leaving 5 bases not matched to a gene. Germline V gene data show CDR1 as MRHNA and CDR2 as SNTAGT. CDR3 length: 14 amino acids. The CDR3 is CASRARDRDQPQHF. Here the CDR3 DNA reads TGTGCCAGCAGGGCCCGGGACAGGGATCAGCCCCAGCATTTT.

Points on this clone: Compared with germline, one end of the junction differs, possibly owing to a read error. The chain carries TRBV5-4 and TRBJ1-1; D is possibly TRBD1 (5 bases). The CDR3 is 16 residues long. The germline CDR1 and CDR2 sequences are SGHNT and YYREEE (reference sequence). The CDR3 is CASSQKRQPLNTKAFF. The DNA for the CDR3 is TGTGCCAGCAGCCAGAAACGACAGCCGCTGAACACTAAAGCTTTCTTT.

The chain is built from TRBV7-9 and TRBJ2-3; D is perhaps TRBD2 (6 bases). V lost 4 bases and J 6 bases, leaving 8 bases between the germline ends. The germline V gene encodes CDR1 SEHNR and CDR2 FQNEAQ (reference sequence). The CDR3 extends over 12 amino acids. Written as DNA, the CDR3 is TGTGCCAGCAGCTCCGGGGGTGATACGCAGTATTTT. Its protein is CASSSGGDTQYF.

This chain connects TRBV14 to TRBJ2-3; possibly TRBD2 for D (6 bases). The CDR3 loop spans 15 amino acids. V shed 3 bases and J shed 2 bases, with 12 bases lying between them. The germline gives CDR1 SGHDN, CDR2 FVKESK. The CDR3 is CASSQGRGITDTQYF. The CDR3 region has the DNA TGTGCCAGCAGCCAGGGGCGGGGAATCACAGATACGCAGTATTTT.

This clone showed up just a few times. This same CDR3 is encoded by further DNA sequences in the sample. The V gene is TRBV5-6, the J gene TRBJ2-7; D ambiguous. Germline V gives CDR1 SGHDT, CDR2 YYEEEE. The CDR3 runs 12 residues. V lost 8 bases to trimming and J lost 0 bases, with 9 bases between them. DNA for the CDR3: TGTGCCAGTTCCCTTTACTCCTACGAGCAGTACTTC. This sequence encodes CASSLYSYEQYF.

This clone was seen only a few times. This chain links TRBV19 with TRBJ2-2; 8 nucleotides align to TRBD2. Trimming at V came to 4 bases and at J to 2 bases, leaving 9 bases not matched to a gene. The CDR3 sequence is 17 residues long. Germline loops: CDR1 LNHDA, CDR2 SQIVND (reference sequence). CDR3 sequence: CASSKETAGVNTGELFF. The DNA for the CDR3 is TGTGCCAGTAGTAAAGAAACAGCGGGAGTCAACACCGGGGAGCTGTTTTTT.

This clone was seen a few times. The J gene is TRBJ1-1, the V gene TRBV4-1; TRBD1 is a possible D gene (6 bases). The V and J ends lost 5 bases and 1 base respectively, with 11 bases between them. Germline CDR1 reads MGHRA; CDR2 reads YSYEKL. This CDR3 has 14 amino acids. The CDR3 DNA is TGCGCCAGCAGCTCTCCGGGACAGAACACTGAAGCTTTCTTT. Its translation: CASSSPGQNTEAFF.

The chain couples TRBV18 to TRBJ1-1; D may be TRBD1 (5 bases). In germline, CDR1 is KGHSH, CDR2 LQKENI. The CDR3 has 15 residues. Trimming took 3 bases from V and 2 from J, leaving 13 bases between them. The CDR3 sequence is CASSPQTASNTEAFF. The CDR3 coding sequence is TGTGCCAGCTCACCCCAGACAGCGTCTAACACTGAAGCTTTCTTT. Based on the CDR3 plus reference TRBV18 and TRBJ1-1, the full variable domain is NAGVMQNPRHLVRRRGQEARLRCSPMKGHSHVYWYRQLPEEGLKFMVYLQKENIIDESGMPKERFSAEFPKEGPSILRIQQVVRGDSAAYFCASSPQTASNTEAFFGQGTRLTVV.

Concerning this clone itself: At one end, the junction sequence differs from germline, possibly due to a read error. The chain employs TRBV19 and TRBJ1-2, with 7 nucleotides matching TRBD1. CDR1 is LNHDA and CDR2 is SQIVND in the germline V gene (reference sequence). There are 19 residues in the CDR3. The CDR3 sequence is CASASGSPRNRGDLWGYPF. The CDR3 region has the DNA TGTGCCAGTGCAAGTGGATCCCCCCGCAACAGGGGCGACCTCTGGGGCTACCCCTTC.

This clone has just a few counts. The chain uses TRBV9 and TRBJ2-3; TRBD1 is a possible D gene (5 bases). V was trimmed by 0 bases and J by 4 bases, leaving 15 bases between them. The CDR3 covers 16 residues. The germline V gene has CDR1 SGDLS and CDR2 YYNGEE. For the CDR3, the DNA is TGTGCCAGCAGCGTAGGCGGCCCCCAGGGCTCAGATACGCAGTATTTT. Its translation is CASSVGGPQGSDTQYF.

The chain uses TRBV5-4 and TRBJ2-7; 15 bases fit TRBD2. From germline, CDR1 is SGHNT and CDR2 YYREEE (reference sequence). V shed 3 bases and J 2 bases; nucleotides not matched to a gene: 6. The CDR3 totals 17 residues. CDR3 nucleotide sequence: TGTGCCAGCAGCTCCCGGACTAGCGGGAGGGGTACCTACGAGCAGTACTTC. This sequence encodes CASSSRTSGRGTYEQYF.

The chain joins TRBV6-1 to TRBJ1-5, with D possibly matching TRBD1 (6 bases). V was cut by 2 bases and J by 0 bases, with 8 bases left in between. The germline V gene has CDR1 MNHNS and CDR2 SASEGT. The CDR3 is 15 amino acids. The CDR3 is CASSEQGHSNQPQHF. The CDR3 DNA reads as TGTGCCAGCAGTGAACAGGGACATAGCAATCAGCCCCAGCATTTT.

This chain connects TRBV5-4 to TRBJ2-5; possible D gene TRBD2, 5 bases. Germline CDR1 is SGHNT and CDR2 is YYREEE (reference sequence). The V and J ends lost 6 bases and 4 bases respectively, with 19 bases between them. The CDR3 totals 15 residues. The CDR3 coding sequence is TGTGCCAGCACCCAGTCGGCTAGCAGTGGAGAGACCCAGTACTTC. This gives the protein CASTQSASSGETQYF.

The J gene is TRBJ2-3, the V gene TRBV7-3, with D possibly being TRBD2 (6 bases). V shed 4 bases and J shed 0 bases, with 11 bases lying between them. This CDR3 is built from 15 residues. CDR1 and CDR2 from the germline V gene are SGHTA and FQGTGA. This chain's CDR3 is CASSSGLISTDTQYF. CDR3 bases: TGTGCCAGCAGCTCGGGACTCATTAGCACAGATACGCAGTATTTT.

This chain links TRBV7-8 with TRBJ2-6; D is perhaps TRBD2 (6 bases). Germline assignment: CDR1 SGHVS and CDR2 FQNEAQ. Trimming left V 4 bases short and J 0 bases short, with 13 bases between. This CDR3 has 17 amino acids. The CDR3 spells CASSSYGGNSGANVLTF. DNA of the CDR3: TGTGCCAGCAGCTCCTATGGAGGGAACTCTGGGGCCAACGTCCTGACTTTC.

This clone was detected only a few times. The chain combines TRBV30 with TRBJ2-1; the match to TRBD1 covers 10 bases. Germline-derived CDR1 and CDR2 are GTSNPN and SVGIG (reference sequence). The CDR3 has 15 amino acids. Trimming removed 3 bases from V and 2 bases from J; junction bases left unmatched: 4. The CDR3 coding sequence is TGTGCCTGGAGCTCCGACAGGGGGCCCTACAATGAGCAGTTCTTC. Encoded protein: CAWSSDRGPYNEQFF.

V gene TRBV11-2 combines with J gene TRBJ2-7; possibly TRBD1 for D (5 bases). With 3 bases removed from V and 0 bases from J, the gap between germline ends came to 15 bases. The CDR3 totals 16 residues. Germline V gene sequence: CDR1 SGHAT, CDR2 FQNNGV. The CDR3 reads CASSFQGSKSSYEQYF. In DNA, the CDR3 is TGTGCCAGCAGCTTCCAGGGATCTAAAAGCTCCTACGAGCAGTACTTC. The full variable domain, in which reference TRBV11-2 and TRBJ2-7 provide the parts outside the CDR3, is EAGVAQSPRYKIIEKRQSVAFWCNPISGHATLYWYQQILGQGPKLLIQFQNNGVVDDSQLPKDRFSAERLKGVDSTLKIQPAKLEDSAVYLCASSFQGSKSSYEQYFGPGTRLTVT.

This clone showed up just a few times. The genes are TRBV10-3 and TRBJ2-7, with 8 bases matching TRBD2. Per germline, CDR1 ENHRY and CDR2 SYGVKD. CDR3 length: 13 residues. Trimming took 7 bases from V and 6 from J; bases not matched to a gene: 8. CDR3 loop: CAITSGGLSEQYF. The CDR3 nucleotides are TGTGCCATCACGAGCGGGGGATTAAGCGAGCAGTACTTC.

The chain uses TRBV11-2 and TRBJ1-6; 7 bases are a match to TRBD1. The CDR3 length is 17 residues. Germline V gene lookup returns CDR1 SGHAT and CDR2 FQNNGV. Unmatched junction bases numbered 15, after V lost 6 bases and J lost 7 bases. This CDR3 is CASRRTGVEGYNSPLHF. The CDR3 DNA reads TGTGCCAGCAGGAGAACAGGGGTGGAGGGATACAATTCACCCCTCCACTTT.

The chain is built from TRBV7-9 and TRBJ2-1, with TRBD2 identical over 7 bases. Trimming cost V 1 base and J 7 bases; bases outside gene matches: 1. Germline CDR1 SEHNR, CDR2 FQNEAQ (reference sequence). This CDR3 spans 13 amino acids. CDR3 residues: CASSLGGGNEQFF. DNA of the CDR3: TGTGCCAGCAGCTTAGGGGGGGGGAATGAGCAGTTCTTC.

This clone appeared a few times. This chain links TRBV6-5 with TRBJ2-7; 14 positions match TRBD2. CDR1 is MNHEY, CDR2 SVGAGI, per germline. The V gene end was trimmed by 2 bases and the J gene end by 5 bases; junction bases not matched to a gene: 5. The CDR3 contains 16 residues. DNA of the CDR3: TGTGCCAGCAGTTACACACCGGGACTAGCGGGAGACGAGCAGTACTTC. Protein: CASSYTPGLAGDEQYF.

This clone was picked up a small number of times. The chain uses TRBV19 and TRBJ1-1; a possible D gene is TRBD1 (6 bases). V lost 7 bases and J 4 bases, leaving 22 bases between the germline ends. Germline CDR1 and CDR2: LNHDA and SQIVND (reference sequence). This CDR3 spans 16 amino acids. The CDR3 region has the DNA TGTGCCAGTAACAACTATCCTGGGGGGGCCAGCACTGAAGCTTTCTTT. The encoded protein is CASNNYPGGASTEAFF. Full variable domain (outside the CDR3, taken from reference TRBV19 and TRBJ1-1): DGGITQSPKYLFRKEGQNVTLSCEQNLNHDAMYWYRQDPGQGLRLIYYSQIVNDFQKGDIAEGYSVSREKKESFPLTVTSAQKNPTAFYLCASNNYPGGASTEAFFGQGTRLTVV.

The rearrangement joins TRBV27 to TRBJ1-4; D is possibly TRBD1 (5 bases). The CDR3 contains 15 residues. The V end lost 2 bases, the J end lost 0 bases, and 7 bases lay between the germline ends. In germline, CDR1 is MNHEY, CDR2 SMNVEV (reference sequence). CDR3 sequence (DNA): TGTGCCAGCAGTTTAATGGGGCCAACTAATGAAAAACTGTTTTTT. Translated: CASSLMGPTNEKLFF.

V gene TRBV19 combines with J gene TRBJ1-5, with 7 bases that match TRBD1. The CDR3 loop spans 15 amino acids. V gave up 6 bases and J gave up 0 bases; unmatched junction bases: 5. The germline V gene has CDR1 LNHDA and CDR2 SQIVND (reference sequence). The CDR3 sequence: CASRDRTGSNQPQHF. CDR3 DNA sequence: TGTGCCAGTAGGGACCGGACAGGTAGCAATCAGCCCCAGCATTTT.

This clone appeared a few times. The chain joins TRBV7-2 to TRBJ2-1, with TRBD2 identical over 7 bases. The CDR3 is made up of 12 amino acids. The germline V gene has CDR1 SGHTA and CDR2 FQGNSA. V shed 5 bases and J 14 bases; nucleotides not matched to a gene: 9. The CDR3 DNA is TGTGCCAGCAGCCGAAGCGGGACCCACAAGTTCTTC. This translates into CASSRSGTHKFF.

The J gene is TRBJ2-5, the V gene TRBV6-1; 7 positions agree with TRBD1. The CDR3 loop spans 14 amino acids. V was clipped by 8 bases and J by 2 bases; unmatched bases: 8. Germline CDR1 MNHNS, CDR2 SASEGT. DNA for the CDR3: TGTGCCAGCGGTCGACAGGGCTTTCAAGAGACCCAGTACTTC. It encodes CASGRQGFQETQYF.

This clone was seen only a few times. The chain has TRBV7-2 and TRBJ1-4; D may be TRBD1 (6 bases). Germline loops: CDR1 SGHTA, CDR2 FQGNSA. V lost 5 bases and J lost 4, with 14 bases in between. CDR3 size: 15 residues. The CDR3 sequence: CASSPVGTNNEKLFF. The CDR3, as DNA: TGTGCCAGCAGCCCAGTCGGGACAAATAATGAAAAACTGTTTTTT.

V and J are TRBV5-6 and TRBJ2-1; maybe TRBD1 (6 bases). CDR1 and CDR2 from the germline V gene are SGHDT and YYEEEE. The V gene lost 3 bases and the J gene lost 3 bases, with 13 bases spanning the gap. The CDR3 consists of 15 residues. The CDR3 region has the DNA TGTGCCAGCAGCTCACAGGGCTATGGCTACAATGAGCAGTTCTTC. The encoded protein is CASSSQGYGYNEQFF.